The T cell receptor beta chain described here comes from a study of blood T cell repertoires in COVID-19. At the level of the study: Donors in the United States, Italy and Spain gave samples during acute or convalescent COVID-19. The cDNA or gDNA used as material had been derived from T cells, B-cell-depleted T cells, or PBMCs.

Authors' analysis steps: Reference gene primer amplification in the assay estimated nucleated cell counts. Sequencing used immunoSEQ multiplex PCR; TCRdb keeps in-frame clones, though not all of them. V, J and clone size are those of that table, while D and trimming were read from the DNA. The repertoire consists of roughly 260,000 clones, with about nine tenths occurring once and the leading ten covering over 2.5%. Per germline, CDR1 MDHEN and CDR2 SYDVKM. The CDR3 sequence is 13 residues long. V lost 6 bases and J 5 bases, leaving 11 bases between the germline ends. The TCR originated in a woman aged 18-30 years who had recovered from COVID-19. V and J are TRBV28 and TRBJ1-5, with D possibly matching TRBD1 (6 bases). Material for sequencing was PBMCs or T cells enriched from blood (not recorded which). The CDR3 region has the DNA TGTGCCAGCAGAGACACAGGGTATCAGCCCCAGCATTTT. It codes for CASRDTGYQPQHF.